The 25 T cell receptor beta chains reported below all come from one sample, sequenced in a study of T cell responses to AZD1222 COVID-19 vaccine. Repertoires were generated with immunoSEQ multiplex PCR, while TCRdb's copy carries only in-frame clones and drops some. The sample has around 100,000 clones, nearly 90% seen once. The starting material was peripheral blood, obtained 28 days after the second AZD1222 dose. The source is an adult who received the AZD1222 COVID-19 vaccine.

The rearrangement joins TRBV15 to TRBJ1-1; no definite D call. CDR3 length equals 13 residues. The V and J ends lost 5 bases and 3 bases respectively, with 10 bases between them. Germline CDR1 is LNHNV and CDR2 is YYDKDF (reference sequence). The CDR3 sequence: CATSFLTDTEAFF. The CDR3 nucleotides read TGTGCCACCAGCTTCCTAACCGACACTGAAGCTTTCTTT.

This sequence joins TRBV5-4 and TRBJ2-5, with 11 bases matching TRBD1. Germline V gives CDR1 SGHNT, CDR2 YYREEE (reference sequence). The CDR3 spans 15 residues. The V gene end was trimmed by 3 bases and the J gene end by 1 base; junction bases not matched to a gene: 2. The DNA for the CDR3 is TGTGCCAGCAGCTCGGGGACAGGGGGCCAAGAGACCCAGTACTTC. It translates to CASSSGTGGQETQYF. Variable domain in full (rest from reference TRBV5-4 and TRBJ2-5): ETGVTQSPTHLIKTRGQQVTLRCSSQSGHNTVSWYQQALGQGPQFIFQYYREEENGRGNFPPRFSGLQFPNYSSELNVNALELDDSALYLCASSSGTGGQETQYFGPGTRLLVL.

V is TRBV5-4 and J is TRBJ1-1; TRBD1 matches at 12 bases. Germline-derived CDR1 and CDR2 are SGHNT and YYREEE (reference sequence). This CDR3 is built from 17 residues. Trimming at V came to 5 bases and at J to 1 base, leaving 9 bases not matched to a gene. CDR3 region: CASRTGTGGSQNTEAFF. Here the CDR3 DNA reads TGTGCCAGCAGAACCGGGACAGGGGGCAGTCAGAACACTGAAGCTTTCTTT.

This clone was observed a few times. The CDR3 DNA is TGCGCCAGCAGCTTGGAATGGGGGAATAATTCACCCCTCCACTTT. Encoded protein: CASSLEWGNNSPLHF. This sequence joins TRBV5-1 and TRBJ1-6, with a tentative D call TRBD1 (5 bases). Germline V CDR1 and CDR2: SGHRS, YFSETQ. With 0 bases removed from V and 5 bases from J, the gap between germline ends came to 9 bases. The CDR3 contains 15 residues. Using reference TRBV5-1 and TRBJ1-6 for the parts outside the CDR3, the full variable domain is KAGVTQTPRYLIKTRGQQVTLSCSPISGHRSVSWYQQTPGQGLQFLFEYFSETQRNKGNFPGRFSGRQFSNSRSEMNVSTLELGDSALYLCASSLEWGNNSPLHFGNGTRLTVT.

V gene TRBV27 combines with J gene TRBJ2-7, with D possibly being TRBD1 (6 bases). Trimming pared 6 bases from V and 5 bases from J, leaving 11 bases between. Per the germline V gene, CDR1 is MNHEY and CDR2 is SMNVEV (reference sequence). CDR3 length: 12 amino acids. The CDR3 sequence is CASRAGAHEQYF. The CDR3 nucleotides read TGTGCCAGCAGGGCAGGGGCCCACGAGCAGTACTTC.

The chain carries TRBV28 and TRBJ2-7, with D tentatively TRBD2 (6 bases). The V and J ends lost 1 base and 4 bases respectively, with 20 bases between them. From germline, CDR1 is MDHEN and CDR2 SYDVKM. The CDR3 is made up of 17 amino acids. The CDR3 region has the DNA TGTGCCAGCAGTTTATTCGGGAGTCGAACTGTCAAATACGAGCAGTACTTC. Translated: CASSLFGSRTVKYEQYF.

This clone was seen more than once but under ten times. The chain links TRBV28 to TRBJ2-5; 7 bases match TRBD2. The trim removed 6 bases at V and 3 bases at J, leaving 28 bases unmatched. The CDR3 loop spans 21 amino acids. Germline assignment: CDR1 MDHEN and CDR2 SYDVKM. This CDR3 reads CASRTLAEGGPTNVPKETQYF. CDR3 DNA sequence: TGTGCCAGCAGAACCTTAGCGGAGGGAGGGCCCACGAACGTGCCAAAAGAGACCCAGTACTTC.

J is TRBJ1-1 and V is TRBV2; the D is unclear. V shed 2 bases and J shed 6 bases, with 13 bases lying between them. The CDR3 contains 14 residues. Per germline, CDR1 SNHLY and CDR2 FYNNEI. The CDR3 protein is CASSENGVAAEAFF. DNA of the CDR3: TGTGCCAGCAGTGAAAACGGGGTAGCCGCTGAAGCTTTCTTT.

The genes are TRBV19 and TRBJ1-5; D is uncertain. This CDR3 is 16 amino acids long. The germline V and J ends were trimmed by 4 bases and 0 bases, with 13 bases remaining between them. Germline V gives CDR1 LNHDA, CDR2 SQIVND (reference sequence). In DNA form, the CDR3 reads TGTGCCAGTAGTACCAACGGAGGACTTAGCAATCAGCCCCAGCATTTT. This codes for CASSTNGGLSNQPQHF.

V and J are TRBV2 and TRBJ1-5; a possible D gene is TRBD1 (5 bases). CDR1 is SNHLY and CDR2 is FYNNEI in the germline V gene. The CDR3 has 14 amino acids. Trimming cost V 4 bases and J 1 base, with 8 bases left between them. The CDR3 sequence is CASSATGSNQPQHF. The CDR3 DNA is TGTGCCAGCAGTGCTACAGGAAGCAATCAGCCCCAGCATTTT.

V gene TRBV19 combines with J gene TRBJ2-1, with D perhaps TRBD2 (5 bases). Trimming left V 5 bases short and J 5 bases short, with 13 bases between. The germline V gene encodes CDR1 LNHDA and CDR2 SQIVND (reference sequence). The CDR3 extends over 14 amino acids. CDR3 amino acids: CASSWSGVDNEQFF. In DNA, the CDR3 is TGTGCCAGTAGTTGGAGCGGCGTAGACAATGAGCAGTTCTTC.

This clone was seen only a few times. The gene calls are TRBV12-3 or TRBV12-4 and TRBJ1-2, with D uncertain. The CDR3 consists of 12 residues. The V end was cut by 5 bases, the J end by 2 bases, with 6 bases between. The CDR3 loop is CASSQTNYGYTF. As DNA, the CDR3 is TGTGCCAGCAGTCAAACGAACTATGGCTACACCTTC.

V usage is TRBV19 and J usage is TRBJ1-5, with D unclear. The V and J ends lost 7 bases and 5 bases respectively, with 12 bases between them. This CDR3 is 13 amino acids long. CDR1 is LNHDA, CDR2 SQIVND, per germline (reference sequence). CDR3 protein: CASTGMRDQPQHF. The CDR3 coding sequence is TGTGCCAGTACCGGGATGCGAGATCAGCCCCAGCATTTT.

The DNA for the CDR3 is TGTGCCAGCAGCCAAATCGGGACAGTCTATGGCTACACCTTC. It translates to CASSQIGTVYGYTF. The chain carries TRBV3-1 (or the pseudogene TRBV3-2) and TRBJ1-2; 7 nucleotides match TRBD1. This CDR3 has 14 amino acids. The V gene end was trimmed by 2 bases and the J gene end by 4 bases; junction bases not matched to a gene: 4. Germline lookup yields CDR1 LGHDT and CDR2 YNNKEL (reference sequence).

The chain employs TRBV28 and TRBJ1-1; TRBD1 agrees at 7 bases. The junction had 12 bases not matched to a gene; V was cut back by 6 bases and J by 5 bases. This CDR3 spans 15 amino acids. Per germline, CDR1 MDHEN and CDR2 SYDVKM. CDR3 coding DNA: TGTGCCAGCAGGGAGGGGGCGATTAGCGGAACTGAAGCTTTCTTT. Its protein is CASREGAISGTEAFF.

The chain is built from TRBV3-1 (or the pseudogene TRBV3-2) and TRBJ2-3; TRBD2 aligns across 7 bases. Per the germline V gene, CDR1 is LGHDT and CDR2 is YNNKEL (reference sequence). CDR3 length equals 16 residues. Trimming cost V 0 bases and J 3 bases; bases outside gene matches: 6. The CDR3 loop reads CASSQEAGFGTDTQYF. The CDR3 bases are TGTGCCAGCAGCCAAGAAGCGGGGTTTGGGACAGATACGCAGTATTTT.

This clone was seen a single time. This chain links TRBV7-8 with TRBJ1-2; D may be TRBD1 (6 bases). The CDR3 runs to 12 residues. Germline lookup yields CDR1 SGHVS and CDR2 FQNEAQ. With 3 bases removed from V and 8 bases from J, the gap between germline ends came to 10 bases. The CDR3 sequence is CASSFDRRGYTF. The CDR3 DNA reads TGTGCCAGCAGCTTCGACAGGAGGGGCTACACCTTC.

This chain links TRBV19 with TRBJ2-7; 9 nucleotides agree with TRBD2. Germline V gives CDR1 LNHDA, CDR2 SQIVND (reference sequence). The CDR3 has 15 residues. J lost 0 bases, V lost 4 bases, and 4 bases had no gene match. Written as DNA, the CDR3 is TGTGCCAGTAGTAGACTAGCGGAGAGCTCCTACGAGCAGTACTTC. Residues: CASSRLAESSYEQYF.

J is TRBJ2-7 and V is TRBV9, with 11 positions matching TRBD2. CDR1 is SGDLS and CDR2 is YYNGEE in the germline V gene. Trimming removed 3 bases from V and 4 bases from J; junction bases left unmatched: 3. This CDR3 region has 14 residues. CDR3: CASSATSGTYEQYF. For the CDR3, the DNA is TGTGCCAGCAGCGCGACTAGCGGGACTTACGAGCAGTACTTC.

The rearrangement links TRBV5-1 to TRBJ2-1, with D unclear. Looked up from germline, CDR1 is SGHRS and CDR2 is YFSETQ. Trimming removed 0 bases at V and 6 bases at J, with 10 bases between. The CDR3 is 14 amino acids. For the CDR3, the DNA is TGCGCCAGCAGCTTGGCCTTGGCCGGCAATGAGCAGTTCTTC. It translates to CASSLALAGNEQFF. Full variable domain (remainder filled in from reference TRBV5-1 and TRBJ2-1): KAGVTQTPRYLIKTRGQQVTLSCSPISGHRSVSWYQQTPGQGLQFLFEYFSETQRNKGNFPGRFSGRQFSNSRSEMNVSTLELGDSALYLCASSLALAGNEQFFGPGTRLTVL.

V usage is TRBV28 and J usage is TRBJ1-2; unclear D gene. CDR3 length: 12 amino acids. The ends were cut back, 6 bases at V and 4 bases at J, with 9 bases in the middle. Germline V gene sequence: CDR1 MDHEN, CDR2 SYDVKM. The CDR3 sequence: CASSPRTYGYTF. DNA of the CDR3: TGTGCCAGCAGCCCGCGAACCTATGGCTACACCTTC.

This clone has a single count. CDR3 amino acids: CASSLDKNTGELFF. The CDR3 DNA sequence: TGTGCCAGCTCACTGGACAAGAACACCGGGGAGCTGTTTTTT. The chain employs TRBV18 and TRBJ2-2; a weak D match, TRBD1 (5 bases). Trimming took 4 bases from V and 1 from J, leaving 7 bases between them. Per the germline V gene, CDR1 is KGHSH and CDR2 is LQKENI. The CDR3 runs to 14 residues.

The V and J genes are TRBV28 and TRBJ2-3, with 7 bases lining up with TRBD2. The CDR3 totals 17 residues. The V and J ends lost 3 bases and 0 bases, in that order; junction bases with no gene match: 9. Germline CDR1 and CDR2: MDHEN and SYDVKM. The CDR3 reads CASSFLFERDSTDTQYF. DNA for the CDR3: TGTGCCAGCAGTTTCCTTTTTGAGCGGGATAGCACAGATACGCAGTATTTT.

This clone was seen once. The sample holds other DNA sequences that translate to the same CDR3. This chain uses TRBV28 with TRBJ1-3; D not resolved. The CDR3 length is 12 residues. Per germline, CDR1 MDHEN and CDR2 SYDVKM. V was cut by 6 bases and J by 0 bases, with 3 bases left in between. The CDR3 coding sequence is TGTGCCAGCAGCTTCTCTGGAAACACCATATATTTT. The encoded protein is CASSFSGNTIYF.

This sequence joins TRBV7-2 and TRBJ1-2; tentatively, D is TRBD1 (6 bases). This CDR3 spans 14 amino acids. V lost 2 bases, J lost 7 bases, and 14 bases lay in between. Germline values: CDR1 SGHTA, CDR2 FQGNSA. The CDR3 DNA is TGTGCCAGCAGCTTAAAGGGGGGAGGATTTGGCTACACCTTC. It yields the protein CASSLKGGGFGYTF.